The 25 T cell receptor beta chains given below trace back to one sample, sequenced in a study of tumor-infiltrating lymphocytes in localized non-small cell lung cancer. Sequencing was performed with immunoSEQ multiplex PCR; in TCRdb, only in-frame clones are kept and a portion is missing. The sample records roughly 10,000 clones, around 74% being singletons. Sequenced sample: uninvolved lung tissue not adjacent to the tumor. The source is a human donor with non-small cell lung cancer.

This clone showed up just once. This chain uses TRBV5-3 with TRBJ1-5; 10 positions agree with TRBD1. TRBV5-3 is treated as an ORF (open reading frame) with a function not yet certain. The CDR3 sequence is 19 residues long. V trimming: 1 base; J trimming: 5 bases; junction bases outside the gene matches: 15. The chain's CDR3 is CARSLKAATGDRGYQPQHF. CDR3 in DNA: TGTGCCAGAAGCTTGAAGGCCGCAACTGGGGACAGGGGATATCAGCCCCAGCATTTT.

This clone turned up a few times. The gene calls are TRBV5-6 and TRBJ2-7; D is possibly TRBD1 (6 bases). The CDR3 is 13 residues long. Germline V CDR1 and CDR2: SGHDT, YYEEEE. Trimming removed 5 bases at V and 7 bases at J, with 16 bases between. The CDR3 nucleotides are TGTGCCAGCAGTCCCCCAGGGGTTCGGGAGCAGTACTTC. Translating gives CASSPPGVREQYF.

CDR3 sequence reads: CASRDSNQPQHF. The CDR3 nucleotides read TGCGCCAGCAGGGATAGCAATCAGCCCCAGCATTTT. The chain links TRBV23-1 to TRBJ1-5; D is undetermined. TRBV23-1 is annotated as an ORF whose role is uncertain. V lost 6 bases, J lost 0 bases, and 3 bases lay in between. This CDR3 has 12 residues.

The rearrangement uses TRBV5-6 and TRBJ1-1; D not resolved. The CDR3 spans 11 residues. Looked up from germline, CDR1 is SGHDT and CDR2 is YYEEEE. V lost 6 bases, J lost 6 bases, and 9 bases lay in between. In DNA form, the CDR3 reads TGTGCCAGCATGTCTGGGCCTGAAGCTTTCTTT. The encoded protein is CASMSGPEAFF.

The chain employs TRBV13 and TRBJ2-7; 7 nucleotides agree with TRBD1. With 2 bases clipped from V and 6 bases from J, the junction kept 16 bases outside the gene matches. This CDR3 is 17 amino acids long. Germline CDR1 and CDR2: PRHDT and FYEKMQ (reference sequence). The CDR3 region has the DNA TGTGCCAGCAGCTTAATTGCCTTCGGGGACAGCTTAAGCGAGCAGTACTTC. Residues: CASSLIAFGDSLSEQYF.

The chain combines TRBV6-5 with TRBJ2-5, with D unresolved. Germline-derived CDR1 and CDR2 are MNHEY and SVGAGI. The CDR3 extends over 14 amino acids. V was trimmed by 5 bases and J by 7 bases, leaving 17 bases between them. CDR3 amino acids: CASSPLRSGGTQYF. The CDR3 nucleotides are TGTGCCAGCAGTCCCCTTCGTTCCGGCGGGACCCAGTACTTC.

The genes are TRBV5-1 and TRBJ1-2, with 7 nucleotides matching TRBD1. Looked up from germline, CDR1 is SGHRS and CDR2 is YFSETQ. The junction had 2 bases not matched to a gene; V was cut back by 1 base and J by 2 bases. The length of the CDR3 is 14 residues. CDR3 sequence (DNA): TGCGCCAGCAGCTTGTCGGGACAGAACTATGGCTACACCTTC. Translated: CASSLSGQNYGYTF.

This clone was seen once. The genes are TRBV9 and TRBJ2-1; the D is unclear. Germline values: CDR1 SGDLS, CDR2 YYNGEE. The CDR3 sequence is 13 residues long. Trimming took off 0 bases at V and 4 bases at J, with 5 bases between the two ends. CDR3 amino acids: CASSVGAYNEQFF. The CDR3 bases are TGTGCCAGCAGCGTAGGGGCTTACAATGAGCAGTTCTTC.

The table lists this clone with a few counts. The V and J genes are TRBV18 and TRBJ2-3; 12 nucleotides align to TRBD2. With V trimmed by 3 bases and J by 4 bases, 11 bases remained unmatched. Germline V gene lookup returns CDR1 KGHSH and CDR2 LQKENI. The CDR3 runs 18 residues. CDR3 protein: CASSPRTSGIGAPDTQYF. CDR3 in DNA: TGTGCCAGCTCACCGCGGACTAGCGGGATTGGGGCCCCAGATACGCAGTATTTT.

V usage is TRBV10-3 and J usage is TRBJ1-5, with D unresolved. V was clipped by 1 base and J by 6 bases, with 10 bases between them. The CDR3 loop spans 14 amino acids. The germline gives CDR1 ENHRY, CDR2 SYGVKD. CDR3 region: CAISELGAGQPQHF. The CDR3 nucleotides are TGTGCCATCAGTGAGTTAGGTGCGGGTCAGCCCCAGCATTTT.

V gene TRBV4-3 combines with J gene TRBJ2-1, with 9 bases lining up with TRBD1. CDR1 LGHNA and CDR2 YSLEER come from the germline V gene. The CDR3 has 16 amino acids. Trimming took 4 bases from V and 3 from J; bases not matched to a gene: 7. The CDR3 DNA is TGCGCCAGCAGCCGGACAGGGGAGACCTACTACAATGAGCAGTTCTTC. Its protein is CASSRTGETYYNEQFF.

In its sample, this clone was seen a few times. The chain joins TRBV4-3 to TRBJ2-7, with 9 bases matching TRBD1. CDR3 size: 15 residues. The germline V gene encodes CDR1 LGHNA and CDR2 YSLEER. The trim removed 1 base at V and 2 bases at J, leaving 3 bases unmatched. CDR3 loop: CASSQGQGGPYEQYF. DNA for the CDR3: TGCGCCAGCAGCCAAGGACAGGGGGGACCCTACGAGCAGTACTTC.

The chain links TRBV5-1 to TRBJ2-3; TRBD2 matches at 8 bases. CDR3 length: 15 residues. Germline V gene lookup returns CDR1 SGHRS and CDR2 YFSETQ. Unmatched junction bases numbered 4, after V lost 0 bases and J lost 4 bases. Written as DNA, the CDR3 is TGCGCCAGCAGCTTGGCGGGGGGGCGCTCAGATACGCAGTATTTT. Protein: CASSLAGGRSDTQYF.

This clone was found once. The chain carries TRBV5-1 and TRBJ2-2, with 11 positions matching TRBD2. Germline lookup yields CDR1 SGHRS and CDR2 YFSETQ. With 1 base clipped from V and 4 bases from J, the junction kept 6 bases outside the gene matches. CDR3 length equals 17 residues. CDR3 DNA sequence: TGCGCCAGCAGCTTGCAGGGACTAGCGGTACGCACCGGGGAGCTGTTTTTT. It yields the protein CASSLQGLAVRTGELFF.

The chain joins TRBV25-1 to TRBJ1-6; TRBD1 matches at 8 bases. This CDR3 region has 15 residues. Germline CDR1 reads MGHDK; CDR2 reads SYGVNS. V lost 2 bases to trimming and J lost 10 bases; unmatched junction nucleotides: 7. CDR3 nucleotides: TGTGCCAGCAGTGAACCGGGACAGGATCGATCACCCCTCCACTTT. Encoded protein: CASSEPGQDRSPLHF.

This clone was detected only once. This sequence joins TRBV28 and TRBJ2-7; 13 bases are a match to TRBD2. The germline CDR1 and CDR2 sequences are MDHEN and SYDVKM. J was trimmed by 7 bases and V by 5 bases; bases with no gene match: 14. This CDR3 spans 17 amino acids. The CDR3 DNA sequence: TGTGCCAGCAGTGCTTATACTAGCGGGAGGGCCAGCCGTGAGCAGTACTTC. Protein: CASSAYTSGRASREQYF.

The chain uses TRBV19 and TRBJ2-1, with TRBD2 matching over 12 bases. V lost 5 bases to trimming and J lost 3 bases; unmatched junction nucleotides: 5. Germline V CDR1 and CDR2: LNHDA, SQIVND (reference sequence). The CDR3 consists of 16 residues. The CDR3 region is CASSPLGLAGYNEQFF. CDR3 nucleotides: TGTGCCAGTAGTCCCCTGGGACTAGCGGGCTACAATGAGCAGTTCTTC.

The V and J genes are TRBV5-1 and TRBJ1-2; D is unclear. This CDR3 comprises 15 residues. The germline CDR1 and CDR2 sequences are SGHRS and YFSETQ. Trimming cost V 0 bases and J 2 bases, with 11 bases left between them. The CDR3 here is CASSLAPGKNYGYTF. CDR3 DNA sequence: TGCGCCAGCAGCTTGGCCCCGGGGAAGAACTATGGCTACACCTTC.

This rearrangement joins TRBV29-1 to TRBJ1-1, with D hard to call. This CDR3 comprises 14 residues. Trimming shortened V by 6 bases and J by 0 bases, and 14 bases separated the two germline ends. CDR1 and CDR2 (germline): SQVTM, ANQGSEA. The CDR3 loop reads CSVRLQHLNTEAFF. Here the CDR3 DNA reads TGCAGCGTCCGACTACAGCACCTGAACACTGAAGCTTTCTTT.

V is TRBV6-5 and J is TRBJ2-2, with a tentative D call TRBD2 (7 bases). This CDR3 has 15 residues. With 0 bases removed from V and 7 bases from J, the gap between germline ends came to 12 bases. The germline V gene encodes CDR1 MNHEY and CDR2 SVGAGI. The CDR3 DNA reads as TGTGCCAGCAGTTACTCCGGGGGGCCGAACGGGGAGCTGTTTTTT. The encoded protein is CASSYSGGPNGELFF.

The rearrangement joins TRBV4-3 to TRBJ1-6; D uncertain. CDR3 size: 17 residues. From germline, CDR1 is LGHNA and CDR2 YSLEER. V lost 1 base, J lost 5 bases, and 15 bases lay in between. The DNA of the CDR3 is TGCGCCAGCAGCCAAGCTCCTGCTGGCAGGAATAATTCACCCCTCCACTTT. It specifies CASSQAPAGRNNSPLHF.

This sequence joins TRBV4-3 and TRBJ2-1; 8 positions match TRBD2. The germline gives CDR1 LGHNA, CDR2 YSLEER. The CDR3 has 13 amino acids. V trimming: 4 bases; J trimming: 8 bases; junction bases outside the gene matches: 4. CDR3 residues: CASSPGLVDEQFF. CDR3 in DNA: TGCGCCAGCAGCCCGGGACTAGTAGATGAGCAGTTCTTC.

In its sample, this clone was seen once. This chain uses TRBV4-3 with TRBJ1-2; D is undetermined. The CDR3 has 15 residues. V shed 1 base and J shed 1 base, with 10 bases lying between them. Germline-derived CDR1 and CDR2 are LGHNA and YSLEER. The CDR3 nucleotides are TGCGCCAGCAGCCAAGGACGAACGAATAACTATGGCTACACCTTC. Translating gives CASSQGRTNNYGYTF.

This clone has a handful of counts. The J gene is TRBJ1-1, the V gene TRBV7-2; D unresolved. CDR1 and CDR2 (germline): SGHTA, FQGNSA. The CDR3 is made up of 14 amino acids. Trimming took off 2 bases at V and 4 bases at J, with 11 bases between the two ends. The CDR3 here is CASSLSPEITEAFF. The DNA of the CDR3 is TGTGCCAGCAGCTTATCGCCCGAGATCACTGAAGCTTTCTTT.

The rearrangement uses TRBV10-3 and TRBJ2-7; 7 bases are a match to TRBD1. CDR1 and CDR2 from the germline V gene are ENHRY and SYGVKD. This CDR3 region has 15 residues. V lost 2 bases, J lost 2 bases, and 6 bases stayed unmatched. CDR3 sequence: CAISEPGTDPYEQYF. CDR3 coding DNA: TGTGCCATCAGTGAGCCCGGGACAGATCCCTACGAGCAGTACTTC.